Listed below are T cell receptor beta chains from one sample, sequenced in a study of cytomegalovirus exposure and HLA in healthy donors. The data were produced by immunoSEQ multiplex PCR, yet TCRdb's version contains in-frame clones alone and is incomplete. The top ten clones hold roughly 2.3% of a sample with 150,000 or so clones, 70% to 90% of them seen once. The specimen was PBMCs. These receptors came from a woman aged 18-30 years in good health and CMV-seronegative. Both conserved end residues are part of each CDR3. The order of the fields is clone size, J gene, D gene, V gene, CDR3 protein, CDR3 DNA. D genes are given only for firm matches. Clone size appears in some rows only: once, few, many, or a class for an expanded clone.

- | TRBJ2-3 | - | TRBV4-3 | CASSQEGGGRTDTQYF | TGCGCCAGCAGCCAAGAAGGCGGGGGCCGCACAGATACGCAGTATTTT
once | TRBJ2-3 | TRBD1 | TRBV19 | CASSLTGGTDTQYF | TGTGCCAGTAGTTTGACAGGGGGCACAGATACGCAGTATTTT
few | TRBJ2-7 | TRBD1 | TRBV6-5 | CASSSPGTGVYEQYF | TGTGCCAGCAGTTCCCCCGGGACAGGGGTGTACGAGCAGTACTTC
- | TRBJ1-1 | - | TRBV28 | CASSLNRQIEAFF | TGTGCCAGCAGTTTAAACAGACAGATTGAAGCTTTCTTT
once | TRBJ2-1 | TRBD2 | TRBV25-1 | CASSEWGGEGEQFF | TGTGCCAGCAGTGAATGGGGGGGGGAGGGTGAGCAGTTCTTC
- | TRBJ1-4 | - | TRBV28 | CASTPVWIGANEKLFF | TGTGCCAGCACCCCCGTCTGGATAGGGGCTAATGAAAAACTGTTTTTT
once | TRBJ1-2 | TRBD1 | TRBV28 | CASSFYQGQASYGYTF | TGTGCCAGCAGTTTTTACCAGGGACAGGCGTCTTATGGCTACACCTTC
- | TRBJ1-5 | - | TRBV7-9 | CASSLGGDNQPQHF | TGTGCCAGCAGCTTAGGGGGGGACAATCAGCCCCAGCATTTT
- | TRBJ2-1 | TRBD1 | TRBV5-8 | CAGWTGGSYNEQFF | TGTGCCGGTTGGACAGGGGGCTCCTACAATGAGCAGTTCTTC
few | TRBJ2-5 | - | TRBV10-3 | CAISEGTGLGTQYF | TGTGCCATCAGTGAGGGAACGGGTCTAGGGACCCAGTACTTC
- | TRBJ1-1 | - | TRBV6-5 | CASSPVGRNTEAFF | TGTGCCAGCAGCCCCGTGGGGAGAAACACTGAAGCTTTCTTT
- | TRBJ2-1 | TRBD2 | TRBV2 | CASSDRREGQRQFF | TGTGCCAGCAGTGATAGGCGGGAGGGCCAACGGCAGTTCTTC
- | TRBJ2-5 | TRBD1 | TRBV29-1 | CSVFGQGKEQYF | TGCAGCGTTTTTGGACAGGGGAAGGAGCAGTACTTC
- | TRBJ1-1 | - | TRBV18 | CASSRGQPQAFF | TGTGCCAGCTCTCGCGGACAGCCTCAAGCTTTCTTT
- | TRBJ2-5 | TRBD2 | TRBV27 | CASSPRTSGRAETQYF | TGTGCCAGCAGTCCACGGACTAGCGGGAGAGCAGAGACCCAGTACTTC
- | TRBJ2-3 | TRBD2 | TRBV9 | CASSEGGTGGTDTQYF | TGTGCCAGCAGCGAGGGAGGGACGGGGGGCACAGATACGCAGTATTTT
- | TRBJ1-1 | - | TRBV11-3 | CASSLGGSLNTEAFF | TGTGCCAGCAGCTTAGGTGGCAGTCTGAACACTGAAGCTTTCTTT
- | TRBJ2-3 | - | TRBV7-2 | CASSQGGSDTQYF | TGTGCCAGCAGCCAAGGGGGTTCGGATACGCAGTATTTT
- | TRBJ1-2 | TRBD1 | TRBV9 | CASSVGQGNYGYTF | TGTGCCAGCAGCGTCGGACAGGGGAACTATGGCTACACCTTC